The 6 T cell receptor beta chains given below trace back to one sample, sequenced in a study of cytomegalovirus exposure and HLA in healthy donors (dated by TCRdb to about 2017). The library was prepared using the immunoSEQ multiplex PCR assay. TCRdb carries this immuneACCESS record with in-frame sequences only. Its versions omit some clonotypes, under half of them owing to an unresolved V gene in the studies checked, with the rest unexplained. This sample comprises over 200,000 clones, around four fifths of them detected only once. Of the sample, about 6% falls within the top ten clones. Sequencing used PBMCs. Receptors were obtained from a woman aged 18 to 35 in good health and CMV-seronegative.

In its sample, this clone was seen once. The rearrangement links TRBV13 to TRBJ2-3, with 10 bases aligning to TRBD2. The V gene's germline CDR1 is PRHDT and CDR2 FYEKMQ (reference sequence). V shed 5 bases and J 2 bases; nucleotides not matched to a gene: 7. The CDR3 sequence is 16 residues long. Written as DNA, the CDR3 is TGTGCCAGCAGCGCCCGGACTAGCGGAGTCACAGATACGCAGTATTTT. Residues: CASSARTSGVTDTQYF. Drawing the rest from reference TRBV13 and TRBJ2-3, the complete variable domain is AAGVIQSPRHLIKEKRETATLKCYPIPRHDTVYWYQQGPGQDPQFLISFYEKMQSDKGSIPDRFSAQQFSDYHSELNMSSLELGDSALYFCASSARTSGVTDTQYFGPGTRLTVL.

Turning to this clone: Other DNA sequences in the sample encode the same CDR3. The chain uses TRBV9 and TRBJ2-2, with D maybe TRBD2 (5 bases). The CDR3 consists of 13 residues. The V gene's germline CDR1 is SGDLS and CDR2 YYNGEE. The V gene lost 0 bases and the J gene lost 6 bases, with 6 bases spanning the gap. CDR3 sequence: CASSVGGAGELFF. The CDR3 nucleotides are TGTGCCAGCAGCGTAGGGGGAGCCGGGGAGCTGTTTTTT.

V usage is TRBV4-2 and J usage is TRBJ2-7, with 15 nucleotides matching TRBD2. This CDR3 is built from 17 residues. Trimming removed 3 bases from V and 2 bases from J; junction bases left unmatched: 5. Germline lookup yields CDR1 LGHNA and CDR2 YNFKEQ. The CDR3 sequence: CASSQGLAGGRTYEQYF. CDR3 nucleotide sequence: TGTGCCAGCAGCCAGGGACTAGCGGGAGGCCGGACCTACGAGCAGTACTTC.

V and J are TRBV7-8 and TRBJ2-1; D is undetermined. The V gene's germline CDR1 is SGHVS and CDR2 FQNEAQ. The ends were cut back, 3 bases at V and 6 bases at J, with 6 bases in the middle. This CDR3 is 12 amino acids long. The CDR3 DNA follows: TGTGCCAGCAGCTTTCTGGCCAATGAGCAGTTCTTC. This gives the protein CASSFLANEQFF.

The chain uses TRBV29-1 and TRBJ2-1, with 7 bases identical to TRBD1. The CDR3 totals 11 residues. Germline CDR1 is SQVTM and CDR2 is ANQGSEA. The junction had 3 bases not matched to a gene; V was cut back by 6 bases and J by 7 bases. This CDR3 is CSVIRGNEQFF. CDR3 DNA sequence: TGCAGCGTCATCAGGGGGAATGAGCAGTTCTTC.

This clone was detected a few times. V and J are TRBV19 and TRBJ2-7; D unclear. The CDR3 has 13 residues. Looked up from germline, CDR1 is LNHDA and CDR2 is SQIVND (reference sequence). V was cut by 3 bases and J by 2 bases, with 8 bases left in between. The CDR3 loop is CASSIGPTYEQYF. The CDR3, as DNA: TGTGCCAGTAGTATCGGACCGACCTACGAGCAGTACTTC.